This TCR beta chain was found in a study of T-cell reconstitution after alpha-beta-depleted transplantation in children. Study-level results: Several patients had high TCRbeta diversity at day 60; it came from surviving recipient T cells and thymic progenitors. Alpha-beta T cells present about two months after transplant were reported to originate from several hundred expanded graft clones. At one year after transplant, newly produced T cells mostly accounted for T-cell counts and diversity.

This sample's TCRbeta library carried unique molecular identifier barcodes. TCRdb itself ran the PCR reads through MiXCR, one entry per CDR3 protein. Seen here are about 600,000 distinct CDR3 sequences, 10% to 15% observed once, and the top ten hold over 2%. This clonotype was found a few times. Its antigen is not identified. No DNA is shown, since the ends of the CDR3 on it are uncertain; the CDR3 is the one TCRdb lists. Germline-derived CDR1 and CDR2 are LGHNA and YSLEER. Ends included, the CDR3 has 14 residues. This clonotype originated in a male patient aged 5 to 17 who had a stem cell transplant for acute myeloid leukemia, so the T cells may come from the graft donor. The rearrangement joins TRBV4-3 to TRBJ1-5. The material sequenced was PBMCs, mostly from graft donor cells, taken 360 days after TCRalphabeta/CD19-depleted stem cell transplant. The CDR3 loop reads CARECYGCNQPQHF.